Presented here are 19 T cell receptor beta chains from one specimen sequenced in a study of blood T cell repertoires in COVID-19. Method: immunoSEQ multiplex PCR; TCRdb's copy keeps in-frame clones and lacks some. The sample includes some 430,000 clones, less than 95% of them seen just once. Sequencing was performed on PBMCs or T cells enriched from blood (not recorded which). The receptors derive from a man younger than 35 who had recovered from COVID-19.

The chain employs TRBV7-8 and TRBJ1-6; D is undetermined. V lost 1 base, J lost 7 bases, and 8 bases lay in between. Looked up from germline, CDR1 is SGHVS and CDR2 is FQNEAQ. The CDR3 spans 14 residues. The CDR3 nucleotides are TGTGCCAGCAGCTTAGGCAGGTTGAATTCACCCCTCCACTTT. It encodes CASSLGRLNSPLHF.

The J gene is TRBJ1-1, the V gene TRBV19; TRBD1 matches 8 bases. This CDR3 spans 18 amino acids. CDR1 and CDR2 (germline): LNHDA, SQIVND (reference sequence). V shed 7 bases, J shed 0 bases, and the junction held 16 bases outside the gene matches. CDR3 nucleotide sequence: TGTGCCAGTACCCAACCCCGGACAGGGCCGGGATTGAACACTGAAGCTTTCTTT. Translated, it gives CASTQPRTGPGLNTEAFF.

This chain joins TRBV27 and TRBJ2-1, with TRBD2 matching 8 bases. J gave up 1 base and V 6 bases, and 2 bases lay outside the gene matches. The CDR3 sequence is 14 residues long. Germline CDR1 and CDR2: MNHEY and SMNVEV (reference sequence). CDR3: CASRLAGSYNEQFF. The CDR3 nucleotides read TGTGCCAGCAGGTTAGCGGGATCCTACAATGAGCAGTTCTTC.

V and J are TRBV6-8 and TRBJ2-5; D is uncertain. The CDR3 totals 19 residues. Germline-derived CDR1 and CDR2 are MNHGY and SAAAGT. Trimming pared 0 bases from V and 1 base from J, leaving 21 bases between. Here the CDR3 DNA reads TGTGCCAGCAGTTACTCGATTCGTACATTTTCGTCTGGCCAAGAGACCCAGTACTTC. Its protein is CASSYSIRTFSSGQETQYF.

The genes are TRBV14 and TRBJ2-1, with D possibly being TRBD2 (6 bases). The germline CDR1 and CDR2 sequences are SGHDN and FVKESK. V lost 5 bases and J 2 bases, leaving 22 bases between the germline ends. There are 18 residues in the CDR3. Here the CDR3 DNA reads TGTGCCAGCAGCTCGCTTAAGGCGGGACCTGACCCCTACAATGAGCAGTTCTTC. It encodes CASSSLKAGPDPYNEQFF.

This chain connects TRBV7-8 to TRBJ1-2; 7 nucleotides match TRBD1. Germline CDR1 SGHVS, CDR2 FQNEAQ. The CDR3 covers 15 residues. V lost 4 bases, J lost 2 bases, and 7 bases stayed unmatched. The CDR3 region is CASSSGQIRNYGYTF. The CDR3 nucleotides read TGTGCCAGCAGCTCGGGACAGATACGCAACTATGGCTACACCTTC.

The V gene is TRBV5-1, the J gene TRBJ2-2, with TRBD1 identical over 9 bases. Germline CDR1 is SGHRS and CDR2 is YFSETQ. Unmatched junction bases numbered 11, after V lost 4 bases and J lost 7 bases. This CDR3 region has 16 residues. The CDR3 loop reads CASSNSQGAYFGELFF. Written as DNA, the CDR3 is TGCGCCAGCAGCAACTCACAGGGGGCTTATTTCGGGGAGCTGTTTTTT.

The count of this clone is one. The V call is TRBV18, the J call TRBJ1-4; TRBD1 matches 7 bases. Looked up from germline, CDR1 is KGHSH and CDR2 is LQKENI. The CDR3 runs to 16 residues. The trim removed 3 bases at V and 0 bases at J, leaving 4 bases unmatched. CDR3 sequence reads: CASSPDRRTTNEKLFF. CDR3 bases: TGTGCCAGCTCACCGGACAGGAGGACAACTAATGAAAAACTGTTTTTT.

This rearrangement joins TRBV6-5 to TRBJ2-5; 9 bases agree with TRBD1. The CDR3 covers 14 residues. V dropped 2 bases and J dropped 5; count of bases not matched to a gene: 3. Germline CDR1 MNHEY, CDR2 SVGAGI. The CDR3 coding sequence is TGTGCCAGCAGTTACACAGGGGGCCGGGAGACCCAGTACTTC. It yields the protein CASSYTGGRETQYF.

The chain joins TRBV3-1 (or the pseudogene TRBV3-2) to TRBJ2-1, with unresolved D. The length of the CDR3 is 15 residues. V gave up 3 bases and J gave up 0 bases, with 9 bases separating them. CDR1 is LGHDT and CDR2 is YNNKEL in the germline V gene (reference sequence). CDR3 sequence (DNA): TGTGCCAGCAGCCATACTACGGGCTCCTACAATGAGCAGTTCTTC. It specifies CASSHTTGSYNEQFF.

Only one count was recorded for this clone. This chain links TRBV7-9 with TRBJ1-1; the match to TRBD1 covers 8 bases. V shed 0 bases and J 4 bases; nucleotides not matched to a gene: 10. The CDR3 totals 17 residues. The germline CDR1 and CDR2 sequences are SEHNR and FQNEAQ (reference sequence). CDR3 nucleotide sequence: TGTGCCAGCAGCTTAGCGGGCCTCACAGGGGGTAGCACTGAAGCTTTCTTT. Translation: CASSLAGLTGGSTEAFF. Based on the CDR3 plus reference TRBV7-9 and TRBJ1-1, the full variable domain is DTGVSQNPRHKITKRGQNVTFRCDPISEHNRLYWYRQTLGQGPEFLTYFQNEAQLEKSRLLSDRFSAERPKGSFSTLEIQRTEQGDSAMYLCASSLAGLTGGSTEAFFGQGTRLTVV.

The chain recombines TRBV7-6 with TRBJ2-7, with a possible D match to TRBD2 (6 bases). Germline V lookup: CDR1 SGHVS, CDR2 FNYEAQ. The CDR3 covers 15 residues. The V end lost 1 base, the J end lost 4 bases, and 14 bases lay between the germline ends. In nucleotides, the CDR3 is TGTGCCAGCAGCTTAGGGGCGGGGCCTCATTACGAGCAGTACTTC. Translating it yields CASSLGAGPHYEQYF.

This rearrangement joins TRBV28 to TRBJ1-1; D gene ambiguous. CDR1 and CDR2 from the germline V gene are MDHEN and SYDVKM. V was trimmed by 5 bases and J by 4 bases, leaving 8 bases between them. This CDR3 has 12 amino acids. The CDR3 here is CASSLTFTEAFF. Here the CDR3 DNA reads TGTGCCAGCAGTCTGACTTTCACTGAAGCTTTCTTT.

The V and J genes are TRBV18 and TRBJ2-7, with TRBD2 matching 8 bases. There are 17 residues in the CDR3. Losses at the gene ends were 6 bases for V and 5 bases for J; bases not matched to a gene: 18. Per germline, CDR1 KGHSH and CDR2 LQKENI. The CDR3 bases are TGTGCCAGCTCCGCGGAGACCAGCGGGAGTTGGTTAGACGAGCAGTACTTC. This codes for CASSAETSGSWLDEQYF.

This chain uses TRBV7-3 with TRBJ1-5; D gene ambiguous. Germline CDR1 is SGHTA and CDR2 is FQGTGA. The CDR3 spans 15 residues. V lost 5 bases, J lost 6 bases, and 17 bases lay in between. CDR3 bases: TGTGCCAGCAGCCCAATAGCCCATCTAAGTCAGCCCCAGCATTTT. It specifies CASSPIAHLSQPQHF.

The chain employs TRBV19 and TRBJ1-5; TRBD1 aligns across 8 bases. Germline lookup yields CDR1 LNHDA and CDR2 SQIVND (reference sequence). Trimming took 2 bases from V and 7 from J; bases not matched to a gene: 7. This CDR3 has 15 residues. CDR3 in DNA: TGTGCCAGTAGTATACTCGGACAGGGATTACAGCCCCAGCATTTT. Protein sequence: CASSILGQGLQPQHF.

This clone has only one observation. The CDR3 here is CASSVGASYTF. The CDR3, as DNA: TGTGCCAGCAGCGTAGGTGCTAGCTACACCTTC. V gene TRBV7-9 combines with J gene TRBJ1-2, with no clear D. The CDR3 is 11 amino acids. CDR1 is SEHNR and CDR2 is FQNEAQ in the germline V gene (reference sequence). Trimming removed 5 bases at V and 9 bases at J, with 10 bases between. Using reference TRBV7-9 and TRBJ1-2 for the parts outside the CDR3, the full variable domain is DTGVSQNPRHKITKRGQNVTFRCDPISEHNRLYWYRQTLGQGPEFLTYFQNEAQLEKSRLLSDRFSAERPKGSFSTLEIQRTEQGDSAMYLCASSVGASYTFGSGTRLTVV.

CDR3 nucleotides: TGCAGCGTTGAAGAGACGAGCGGGGGGGGCTCCTACAATGAGCAGTTCTTC. It is translated as CSVEETSGGGSYNEQFF. V usage is TRBV29-1 and J usage is TRBJ2-1, with 10 nucleotides matching TRBD2. The CDR3 totals 17 residues. J was trimmed by 0 bases and V by 0 bases; bases with no gene match: 5. The germline V gene has CDR1 SQVTM and CDR2 ANQGSEA.

This chain links TRBV11-1 with TRBJ2-5, with D perhaps TRBD2 (5 bases). Trimming took off 1 base at V and 2 bases at J, with 11 bases between the two ends. The CDR3 extends over 15 amino acids. Germline CDR1 reads SGHAT; CDR2 reads FQDESV (reference sequence). In DNA form, the CDR3 reads TGTGCCAGCAGCTTAGATGGCCTAGCACAAGAGACCCAGTACTTC. Its translation: CASSLDGLAQETQYF.